The source of this TCR beta chain is a study of shared clonotypes between healthy human individuals. Positively selected for CCR7, the CD45RO-negative cells used as naive CD8 cells excluded terminally differentiated effector memory CD45RA+ cells. Measured with immunoSEQ multiplex PCR; TCRdb has only the in-frame clones, and not every one. Of about 550,000 clones in the sample, about 95% were seen once. This TCR came from a woman in her 30s in good health. The sequenced sample was naive CD8+ T cells sorted from blood.

CDR3 nucleotides: TGTGCCAGCAGTAGTCTAGCGGAGAGCACAGATACGCAGTATTTT. Its translation: CASSSLAESTDTQYF. This chain uses TRBV6-1 with TRBJ2-3; the match to TRBD2 covers 7 bases. Germline CDR1 and CDR2: MNHNS and SASEGT. The CDR3 has 15 residues. V lost 5 bases and J lost 0; bases outside the gene matches: 5.